The 20 T cell receptor beta chains below were found in one sample sequenced in a study of T cell repertoires in cytomegalovirus infection (dated by TCRdb to about 2019). No antigen is known for these receptors. Sequencer: Illumina HiSeq 1500. Clones were called with MiXCR by TCRdb after fastp trimmed the public reads at Q25, and only in-frame beta chains were retained. When rows share a CDR3 protein, they turn into one entry using the most common DNA and genes. This sample comprises 100,000 to 150,000 distinct CDR3 sequences, 20% to 30% of them detected only once. The top ten clonotypes cover 30% to 40% of the sample. The sequenced sample consisted of PBMCs, sequenced either directly or after in vitro stimulation (not recorded which). The receptors stem from a human donor in good health (CMV status not recorded). Some clones in this sample may be carry-over from other donors' samples.

V usage is TRBV24-1 and J usage is TRBJ1-2; D gene ambiguous. V was shortened by 3 bases and J by 6 bases, with 13 bases between the two germline ends. Germline assignment: CDR1 KGHDR and CDR2 SFDVKD. There are 14 residues in the CDR3. CDR3 bases: TGTGCCACCAGTGATCTACGGACTTCTCATGGCTACACCTTC. It yields the protein CATSDLRTSHGYTF.

This chain links TRBV11-2 with TRBJ2-1; a possible D gene is TRBD2 (5 bases). Per the germline V gene, CDR1 is SGHAT and CDR2 is FQNNGV. There are 14 residues in the CDR3. Trimming cost V 3 bases and J 3 bases, with 9 bases left between them. CDR3 amino acids: CASSFVGDYNEQFF. The CDR3 region has the DNA TGTGCCAGCAGCTTCGTCGGGGACTACAATGAGCAGTTCTTC.

This clonotype has a count of ten or more. V usage is TRBV7-2 and J usage is TRBJ1-5; D remains unclear. V was trimmed by 1 base and J by 4 bases, leaving 5 bases between them. This CDR3 has 13 amino acids. Germline loops: CDR1 SGHTA, CDR2 FQGNSA. CDR3 region: CASSLGVNQPQHF. CDR3 sequence (DNA): TGTGCCAGCAGCTTAGGGGTTAATCAGCCCCAGCATTTT. The whole variable domain, remainder taken from reference TRBV7-2 and TRBJ1-5, is GAGVSQSPSNKVTEKGKDVELRCDPISGHTALYWYRQSLGQGLEFLIYFQGNSAPDKSGLPSDRFSAERTGGSVSTLTIQRTQQEDSAVYLCASSLGVNQPQHFGDGTRLSIL.

The gene calls are TRBV29-1 and TRBJ2-1; 8 nucleotides line up with TRBD2. V shed 1 base, J shed 2 bases, and the junction held 4 bases outside the gene matches. Germline lookup yields CDR1 SQVTM and CDR2 ANQGSEA. The CDR3 is 15 residues long. The CDR3 sequence is CSVEGRGGAYNEQFF. In DNA form, the CDR3 reads TGCAGCGTTGAAGGCCGGGGGGGGGCCTACAATGAGCAGTTCTTC.

This rearrangement joins TRBV6-2 or TRBV6-3 to TRBJ1-5, with D possibly being TRBD1 (5 bases). The CDR3 is made up of 15 amino acids. Germline CDR1 and CDR2: MNHEY and SVGEGT. V was trimmed by 1 base and J by 5 bases, leaving 12 bases between them. The DNA for the CDR3 is TGTGCCAGCAGTTACTTCCAGGGACCGGATCAGCCCCAGCATTTT. It yields the protein CASSYFQGPDQPQHF.

This clonotype came up a few times. The CDR3 DNA reads as TGTGCCAGTAGCGGCGGACTACTCGACACAGATACGCAGTATTTT. Translation: CASSGGLLDTDTQYF. This chain joins TRBV19 and TRBJ2-3; D possibly corresponds to TRBD2 (6 bases). Trimming cost V 6 bases and J 2 bases, with 15 bases left between them. The germline V gene has CDR1 LNHDA and CDR2 SQIVND (reference sequence). The CDR3 has 15 residues. The variable domain in full, with the rest retrieved from reference TRBV19 and TRBJ2-3, is DGGITQSPKYLFRKEGQNVTLSCEQNLNHDAMYWYRQDPGQGLRLIYYSQIVNDFQKGDIAEGYSVSREKKESFPLTVTSAQKNPTAFYLCASSGGLLDTDTQYFGPGTRLTVL.

This clonotype was detected a few times. This chain uses TRBV19 with TRBJ1-5; D is unresolved. Germline V gene sequence: CDR1 LNHDA, CDR2 SQIVND (reference sequence). Trimming took off 7 bases at V and 4 bases at J, with 17 bases between the two ends. The CDR3 is 15 residues long. The CDR3 here is CASNSNGQLNQPQHF. CDR3 bases: TGTGCCAGTAATTCCAACGGGCAGTTAAATCAGCCCCAGCATTTT.

In its sample, this clonotype was seen many times. The chain uses TRBV7-2 and TRBJ1-5; D gene ambiguous. Trimming stripped 3 bases from V and 6 bases from J, with 9 bases between. Germline assignment: CDR1 SGHTA and CDR2 FQGNSA. The CDR3 sequence is 13 residues long. The CDR3 region has the DNA TGTGCCAGCAGCTTTGATTTGGGTCAGCCCCAGCATTTT. It specifies CASSFDLGQPQHF.

DNA of the CDR3: TGCGCCAGCAGCCTAGAGGAGGTCTCTGGAAACACCATATATTTT. Its translation is CASSLEEVSGNTIYF. This sequence joins TRBV5-1 and TRBJ1-3; D is unresolved. The CDR3 is 15 amino acids. Germline V gene sequence: CDR1 SGHRS, CDR2 YFSETQ. Trimming pared 4 bases from V and 0 bases from J, leaving 11 bases between.

The chain carries TRBV28 and TRBJ1-1, with 7 bases aligning to TRBD1. Per germline, CDR1 MDHEN and CDR2 SYDVKM. This CDR3 is built from 14 residues. V lost 1 base, J lost 8 bases, and 7 bases stayed unmatched. Here the CDR3 reads CASSLSGTVLEAFF. Written as DNA, the CDR3 is TGTGCCAGCAGTTTATCAGGGACAGTTTTAGAAGCTTTCTTT.

The V and J genes are TRBV6-6 and TRBJ2-1; perhaps TRBD2 as D (6 bases). The CDR3 is 18 residues long. In germline, CDR1 is MNHNY, CDR2 SVGAGI (reference sequence). V lost 6 bases to trimming and J lost 5 bases, with 26 bases between them. The CDR3 loop reads CASSLLGGSGLGNNEQFF. CDR3 nucleotide sequence: TGTGCCAGCAGCCTACTGGGCGGTTCGGGACTGGGCAACAATGAGCAGTTCTTC.

This chain uses TRBV7-6 with TRBJ2-1; 9 bases match TRBD1. Germline CDR1 SGHVS, CDR2 FNYEAQ. This CDR3 is built from 15 residues. The trim removed 2 bases at V and 9 bases at J, leaving 8 bases unmatched. The DNA for the CDR3 is TGTGCCAGCAGCTTATCCACTCAGACAGGGGGTGAGCAGTTCTTC. Residues: CASSLSTQTGGEQFF.

This clonotype was found many times. The V and J genes are TRBV7-2 and TRBJ2-3; 10 nucleotides agree with TRBD1. The CDR3 totals 15 residues. The V gene's germline CDR1 is SGHTA and CDR2 FQGNSA. The V gene end was trimmed by 5 bases and the J gene end by 6 bases; junction bases not matched to a gene: 8. CDR3 region: CASSRRDRGSDTQYF. The DNA of the CDR3 is TGTGCCAGCAGCCGACGGGACAGGGGTTCCGATACGCAGTATTTT.

This clonotype was found a few times. The chain combines TRBV5-6 with TRBJ2-5; 7 nucleotides agree with TRBD1. This CDR3 is 14 amino acids long. Germline CDR1 is SGHDT and CDR2 is YYEEEE. The ends lost 4 bases at V and 5 bases at J; junction bases unmatched: 8. Here the CDR3 reads CASSQRRGLETQYF. The CDR3 nucleotides read TGTGCCAGCAGCCAACGAAGGGGGCTCGAGACCCAGTACTTC.

This chain joins TRBV6-2 or TRBV6-3 and TRBJ2-5; 8 bases agree with TRBD2. Germline values: CDR1 MNHEY, CDR2 SVGEGT. After removal of 5 bases from V and 5 bases from J, the junction contained 10 bases not matched to a gene. This CDR3 has 15 amino acids. The CDR3 is CASSPTRTSSETQYF. The CDR3 nucleotides are TGTGCCAGCAGTCCCACCCGGACTAGCAGCGAGACCCAGTACTTC.

This chain links TRBV19 with TRBJ1-6; TRBD1 aligns across 9 bases. V lost 6 bases, J lost 11 bases, and 8 bases stayed unmatched. Germline CDR1 and CDR2: LNHDA and SQIVND (reference sequence). The CDR3 is 14 residues long. CDR3 amino acids: CASSPTGGLTPLHF. The CDR3 DNA sequence: TGTGCCAGTAGCCCGACAGGGGGGCTGACACCCCTCCACTTT.

This clonotype was counted a few times. The CDR3 here is CASSQLRGNEQFF. In nucleotides, the CDR3 is TGCGCCAGCAGCCAATTGAGAGGCAATGAGCAGTTCTTC. This chain joins TRBV4-1 and TRBJ2-1, with D unresolved. CDR3 length equals 13 residues. Germline CDR1 reads MGHRA; CDR2 reads YSYEKL. Trimming left V 2 bases short and J 6 bases short, with 8 bases between.

The table lists this clonotype with a few counts. The rearrangement links TRBV5-5 to TRBJ1-1, with D perhaps TRBD1 (5 bases). The CDR3 spans 14 residues. Germline loops: CDR1 SGHKS, CDR2 YYEKEE (reference sequence). The V gene lost 4 bases and the J gene lost 0 bases, with 10 bases spanning the gap. The DNA for the CDR3 is TGTGCCAGCAGCATTGGACAAATGAACACTGAAGCTTTCTTT. It specifies CASSIGQMNTEAFF.

V usage is TRBV12-3 or TRBV12-4 and J usage is TRBJ2-5; D is perhaps TRBD2 (7 bases). The CDR3 extends over 13 amino acids. V lost 8 bases and J lost 4, with 14 bases in between. The CDR3 sequence is CASGGGGLETQYF. The CDR3 coding sequence is TGTGCCAGCGGAGGGGGAGGGCTAGAGACCCAGTACTTC.

The chain uses TRBV5-4 and TRBJ1-4; the match to TRBD1 covers 8 bases. The CDR3 spans 13 residues. The V gene end was trimmed by 9 bases and the J gene end by 5 bases; junction bases not matched to a gene: 6. The germline V gene has CDR1 SGHNT and CDR2 YYREEE (reference sequence). Here the CDR3 DNA reads TGTGCCACAGGGGGCAGGGAGAATGAAAAACTGTTTTTT. The encoded protein is CATGGRENEKLFF.